This record looks at one TCR beta chain sequence and its context. Its antigen remains unknown. TCR beta CDR3 sequences were amplified from RNA transcripts. A first-round RT-PCR of the TCR CDR3 used the HTBI primer set. A single record per CDR3 protein comes from TCRdb applying MiXCR to the multiplex PCR reads. This sample has about 700,000 distinct CDR3 sequences; 12% to 15% occur once, and the top ten carry around 9.6%. These data come from a study of T cells in Graves' hyperthyroidism and ophthalmopathy. Overall study findings and caveats: Among thyroid clonotypes expanded above 0.001, most also appeared in blood. The model's output predicted ophthalmopathy at a median of about 6.5 months prior to onset.

The CDR3 has 15 residues. V lost 3 bases to trimming and J lost 4 bases; unmatched junction nucleotides: 9. The V gene's germline CDR1 is DFQATT and CDR2 SNEGSKA (reference sequence). The sample comprised blood. This TCR came from a woman aged 18-29 years with Graves' hyperthyroidism. The chain links TRBV20-1 to TRBJ2-1, with TRBD2 identical over 7 bases. CDR3 sequence: CSAREAGRLYNEQFF. In DNA, the CDR3 is TGCAGTGCTAGGGAAGCGGGACGATTATACAATGAGCAGTTCTTC.